The subject of this entry is one TCR beta chain. Assay used: immunoSEQ multiplex PCR; TCRdb lists only in-frame clones, some missing. The repertoire holds 190,000 or so clones, with approximately 72% as singletons. These data originate in a study of cytotoxic CD8 clonotypes in ibrutinib-treated CLL. Trimming shortened V by 1 base and J by 4 bases, and 13 bases separated the two germline ends. The germline V gene has CDR1 MGHRA and CDR2 YSYEKL. The CDR3 totals 15 residues. This chain uses TRBV4-1 with TRBJ1-2, with D uncertain. Sample: PBMCs, taken after 24 months of ibrutinib treatment. This clonotype originated in a human donor with chronic lymphocytic leukemia. The chain's CDR3 is CASSQVLRAAYGYTF. The CDR3 DNA sequence: TGCGCCAGCAGCCAAGTTCTGCGGGCCGCCTATGGCTACACCTTC.